A selection of T cell receptor beta chains follows, all from one sample in a study of T-cell memory formation after mild COVID-19. TCRdb fed the 5' RACE reads into MiXCR, producing one record per CDR3 protein. The table lists about 280,000 distinct CDR3 sequences, under 8.5% of them singletons. The sample consisted of PBMCs or a T cell subset sorted from them (not recorded which). These receptors were collected from a man younger than 30 who had mild COVID-19 (a few samples of this study predate the infection). Cell type and time point are not known. Each CDR3 is given with its conserved first and last residue. D genes are given only for firm matches. Size is omitted from some rows. Given values are once, few, many or a class for expanded clones.

d_call clone_size j_call v_call cdr3_nt cdr3_aa
. few TRBJ1-4 TRBV4-2 TGTGCCAGCAGCCAAGATCGAGCGGGCATAAATGAAAAACTGTTTTTT CASSQDRAGINEKLFF
. few TRBJ2-1 TRBV12-3/TRBV12-4 TGTGCCAGCGCCACCACCCCCAGCAATGAGCAGTTCTTC CASATTPSNEQFF
TRBD2 . TRBJ2-3 TRBV24-1 TGTGCCACCAGTGATCCGGGACTAGCGGGGGCCACAGATACGCAGTATTTT CATSDPGLAGATDTQYF
. many TRBJ2-7 TRBV5-5 TGTGCCAGCAGTACCAACAGAGCCTACGAGCAGTACTTC CASSTNRAYEQYF
. few TRBJ2-7 TRBV21-1 TGTGCCAGCAGCAAAGCGCCGGACATTTCGGCCGAGCAGTACTTC CASSKAPDISAEQYF
TRBD1 few TRBJ1-1 TRBV18 TGTGCCAGCTCACCTGGATTTCAGGGGGCTACCGAAGCTTTCTTT CASSPGFQGATEAFF
. . TRBJ2-5 TRBV4-1 TGCGCCAGCAGCCTGTATCACTTGCAAGAGACCCAGTACTTC CASSLYHLQETQYF
. many TRBJ2-2 TRBV29-1 TGCAGCGTATTAGACTCTTTTGGGATTGCCGGGGAGCTGTTTTTT CSVLDSFGIAGELFF
. few TRBJ1-5 TRBV6-2/TRBV6-3 TGTGCCAGCGTCGGGGTATGGAATCAGCCCCAGCATTTT CASVGVWNQPQHF
TRBD2 . TRBJ2-7 TRBV5-1 TGCGCCAGCAGCTTGCCTGGGACTAGCGGGGGGGGCCGAGCCTACGAGCAGTACTTC CASSLPGTSGGGRAYEQYF
. . TRBJ2-5 TRBV11-2 TGTGCCAGCAGCTCCCTAGAGACCCAGTACTTC CASSSLETQYF
. few TRBJ1-5 TRBV5-5 TGTGCCAGCAGCTGGCTCGACAATCAGCCCCAGCATTTT CASSWLDNQPQHF
TRBD1 many TRBJ1-2 TRBV29-1 TGCAGCGTTGGACAGGGATACTATGGCTACACCTTC CSVGQGYYGYTF
TRBD2 many TRBJ2-5 TRBV5-1 TGCGCCAGCAGCACCGCCGGGACTACTCAAGAGACCCAGTACTTC CASSTAGTTQETQYF
TRBD1 few TRBJ1-6 TRBV5-1 TGCGCCAGCAAACTTCACGGGACAGGTGGCAATTCACCCCTCCACTTT CASKLHGTGGNSPLHF
. . TRBJ2-1 TRBV6-5 TGTGCCAGCAGGGGGTCGGGGAGGACCTACAATGAGCAGTTCTTC CASRGSGRTYNEQFF